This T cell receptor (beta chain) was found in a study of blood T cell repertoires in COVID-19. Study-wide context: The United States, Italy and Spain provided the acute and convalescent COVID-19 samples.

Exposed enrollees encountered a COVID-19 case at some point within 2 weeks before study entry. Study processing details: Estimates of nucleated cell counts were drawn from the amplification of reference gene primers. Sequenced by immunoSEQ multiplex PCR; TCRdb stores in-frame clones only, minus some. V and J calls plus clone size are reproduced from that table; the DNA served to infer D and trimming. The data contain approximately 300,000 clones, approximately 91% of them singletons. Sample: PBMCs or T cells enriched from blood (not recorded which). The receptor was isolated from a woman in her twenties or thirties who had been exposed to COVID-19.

In DNA, the CDR3 is TGTGCCAGCAGCCCTGCCAGCGGGGGGGGCTACGAGCAGTACTTC. It yields the protein CASSPASGGGYEQYF. The chain combines TRBV7-2 with TRBJ2-7; 10 bases are a match to TRBD2. V lost 5 bases, J lost 3 bases, and 7 bases stayed unmatched. Germline CDR1 reads SGHTA; CDR2 reads FQGNSA. CDR3 length: 15 residues.